Sequencing of this TCR beta chain was carried out in a study of PD-1 blockade in mismatch repair-deficient tumors. For the study at large: Patients had eleven to twelve mismatch repair-deficient cancer types and were previously treated and progressing.

Overall study results and limits: Tumor-resident clones, often undetectable pretreatment in blood, expanded then contracted after pembrolizumab.

Unmatched junction bases numbered 7, after V lost 10 bases and J lost 2 bases. CDR1 LNHDA and CDR2 SQIVND come from the germline V gene (reference sequence). The CDR3 has 14 residues. All patients were mismatch repair deficient, assessed by either PCR or immunohistochemistry. A few pembrolizumab responders had their TCRs sequenced. About this clone: What it binds is not known.

The assay was immunoSEQ multiplex PCR, and TCRdb's table has in-frame clones only and misses some. The sample carries about 34,000 clones, less than 90% recorded once. The TCR was taken from an adult with mismatch repair-deficient cancer. The V and J genes are TRBV19 and TRBJ2-5; 10 bases match TRBD1. The sequences come from PBMCs, collected roughly 6 weeks after starting pembrolizumab. The CDR3 sequence: CATQDRGRQETQYF. The CDR3 bases are TGTGCCACACAAGACAGGGGGCGGCAAGAGACCCAGTACTTC. The whole variable domain, remainder taken from reference TRBV19 and TRBJ2-5, is DGGITQSPKYLFRKEGQNVTLSCEQNLNHDAMYWYRQDPGQGLRLIYYSQIVNDFQKGDIAEGYSVSREKKESFPLTVTSAQKNPTAFYLCATQDRGRQETQYFGPGTRLLVL.